The 5 T cell receptor beta chains in this list originate from one sample, sequenced in a study of T cells after yellow fever vaccination. One entry per CDR3 protein, called by TCRdb with MiXCR from the 5' RACE reads. The sample holds some 560,000 distinct CDR3 sequences; about 19% are singletons and the top ten take roughly 13%. The material was PBMCs, obtained 15 days after the yellow fever booster vaccination. The receptors shown here come from a man aged 30-40 years who received the YFV17D yellow fever vaccine.

This clonotype has a handful of counts. V usage is TRBV18 and J usage is TRBJ2-7; D gene uncertain. The CDR3 is made up of 13 amino acids. Germline CDR1 and CDR2: KGHSH and LQKENI. V lost 0 bases to trimming and J lost 4 bases, with 7 bases between them. CDR3 sequence: CASSPPLRYEQYF. CDR3 sequence (DNA): TGTGCCAGCTCACCACCGTTGAGGTACGAGCAGTACTTC. Variable domain in full (rest from reference TRBV18 and TRBJ2-7): NAGVMQNPRHLVRRRGQEARLRCSPMKGHSHVYWYRQLPEEGLKFMVYLQKENIIDESGMPKERFSAEFPKEGPSILRIQQVVRGDSAAYFCASSPPLRYEQYFGPGTRLTVT.

The chain couples TRBV19 to TRBJ2-1; D unclear. Germline V gene sequence: CDR1 LNHDA, CDR2 SQIVND (reference sequence). The length of the CDR3 is 14 residues. The ends were cut back, 3 bases at V and 3 bases at J, with 9 bases in the middle. The CDR3 spells CASSILGLYNEQFF. The CDR3 bases are TGTGCCAGTAGTATCTTAGGCCTCTACAATGAGCAGTTCTTC.

The J gene is TRBJ1-2, the V gene TRBV12-3 or TRBV12-4, with a possible D match to TRBD1 (5 bases). Trimming cost V 3 bases and J 6 bases, with 11 bases left between them. This CDR3 contains 13 residues. The CDR3 region has the DNA TGTGCCAGCAGTTTGAGGGGTTCTCATGGCTACACCTTC. Protein sequence: CASSLRGSHGYTF.

The chain combines TRBV14 with TRBJ1-2; a possible D gene is TRBD1 (5 bases). V lost 5 bases and J lost 3, with 13 bases in between. The CDR3 runs 14 residues. Looked up from germline, CDR1 is SGHDN and CDR2 is FVKESK. Here the CDR3 reads CASSEGATDYGYTF. CDR3 nucleotide sequence: TGTGCCAGCAGCGAAGGGGCGACTGACTATGGCTACACCTTC.

This clonotype was observed a few times. The chain employs TRBV29-1 and TRBJ2-2; the D gene could be TRBD1 or TRBD2 (5 bases each). Germline CDR1 is SQVTM and CDR2 is ANQGSEA. The CDR3 is 15 residues long. With 6 bases removed from V and 2 bases from J, the gap between germline ends came to 16 bases. DNA for the CDR3: TGCAGCGTCTCGAAAGGGACCTCCAACACCGGGGAGCTGTTTTTT. Its protein product is CSVSKGTSNTGELFF.